One T cell receptor beta chain is described in this entry. Its antigen remains unidentified. This record comes from a study of T cell responses to AZD1222 COVID-19 vaccine. The protocol was immunoSEQ multiplex PCR, while the TCRdb copy is restricted to in-frame clones and leaves out a portion. This sample has 150,000 to 200,000 clones, with 80% to 95% found just once. V was pared by 2 bases and J by 7 bases, with 10 bases between. The CDR3 contains 12 residues. Germline V lookup: CDR1 GTSNPN, CDR2 SVGIG (reference sequence). Researchers grouped second doses given at about 4 or about 12 weeks into one pool. Study-wide findings and caveats: An increase in Spike-specific TCR breadth and depth was observed after two AZD1222 doses. With dominance at 160-218 and 743-854, vaccine-associated CD4 TCRs spanned spike. Clonal diversity was possibly underestimated, and the donors were mostly white British, with more females.

Specimen: peripheral blood, collected 28 days after the second AZD1222 dose. The clonotype comes from an adult who received the AZD1222 COVID-19 vaccine. The V and J genes are TRBV30 and TRBJ2-3, with D perhaps matching TRBD2 (6 bases). CDR3 nucleotides: TGTGCCTGGAGTAGGGACTCTAATACGCAGTATTTT. It codes for CAWSRDSNTQYF.